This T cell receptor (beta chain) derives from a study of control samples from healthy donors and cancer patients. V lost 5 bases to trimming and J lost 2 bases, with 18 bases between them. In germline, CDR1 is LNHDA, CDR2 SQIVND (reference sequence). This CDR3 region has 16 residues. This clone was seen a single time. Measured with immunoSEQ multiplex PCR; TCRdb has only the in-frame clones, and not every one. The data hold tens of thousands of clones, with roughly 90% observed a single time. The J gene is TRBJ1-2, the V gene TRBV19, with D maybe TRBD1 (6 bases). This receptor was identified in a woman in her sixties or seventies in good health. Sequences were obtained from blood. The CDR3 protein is CASSQDTGKLNYGYTF. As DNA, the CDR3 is TGTGCCAGTAGTCAGGATACAGGGAAGCTAAACTATGGCTACACCTTC.